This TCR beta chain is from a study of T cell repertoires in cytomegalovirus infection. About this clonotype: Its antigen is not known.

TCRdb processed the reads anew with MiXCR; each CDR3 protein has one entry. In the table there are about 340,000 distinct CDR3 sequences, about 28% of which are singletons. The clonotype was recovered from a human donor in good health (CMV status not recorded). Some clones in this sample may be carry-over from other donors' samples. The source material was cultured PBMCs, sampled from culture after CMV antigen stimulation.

CDR3 amino acids: CASSSGQLSNQPQHF. In DNA, the CDR3 is TGTGCCAGCAGCTCGGGACAACTCAGCAATCAGCCCCAGCATTTT. The chain recombines TRBV12-3 or TRBV12-4 with TRBJ1-5; TRBD1 might be the D (6 bases). The CDR3 is made up of 15 amino acids. Between the trimmed V and J ends, which lost 6 bases and 1 base, there was a span of 13 bases.